Here is one T cell receptor (beta chain) with its context. This sample is part of a study of OX40 agonist ivuxolimab in advanced cancers. Looking at the study overall: An agonistic human IgG2 monoclonal antibody against OX40 (CD134) was given. Antecedent anti-PD-1, anti-PD-L1 or anti-CTLA-4 therapy was permissible, with approximately 44% having received some.

Here immunoSEQ multiplex PCR was the method, and the copy in TCRdb shows in-frame clones only, minus some. There are 35,000 to 50,000 clones in the sample; 86% occur only once, and more than 13% lies in the top ten. Germline-derived CDR1 and CDR2 are SNHLY and FYNNEI. J gave up 6 bases and V 2 bases, and 2 bases lay outside the gene matches. The CDR3 consists of 15 residues. This sequence was found in an adult with an advanced solid tumor such as melanoma, head and neck, liver or kidney cancer. V and J are TRBV2 and TRBJ1-6; TRBD1 agrees at 9 bases. The sequencing here drew on CD4+ or CD8+ T cells sorted from blood, taken in a trial of the OX40 agonist ivuxolimab. The CDR3 nucleotides are TGTGCCAGCAGTGAACAGGGACAGGGTAATTCACCCCTCCACTTT. Encoded protein: CASSEQGQGNSPLHF.